This entry describes one T cell receptor beta chain. The antigen is unknown. Assay used: immunoSEQ multiplex PCR; TCRdb lists only in-frame clones, some missing. The sample holds over 700,000 clones, just under 75% seen once. This specimen belongs to a study of shared clonotypes between healthy human individuals. For the study at large: The composition of the donors was two women and a few men aged 18 to 49. Study conclusions and caveats: The study drew on few donors, limiting represented genetic and exposure-history diversity. Generally, estimated richness proved larger in naive subsets than it did in memory subsets.

V dropped 6 bases and J dropped 1; count of bases not matched to a gene: 6. The CDR3 sequence is 15 residues long. Germline values: CDR1 MDHEN, CDR2 SYDVKM. This chain uses TRBV28 with TRBJ2-3, with 8 positions matching TRBD1. Material for sequencing was memory CD4+ T cells sorted from blood. Stated subset: CD45RA-negative fraction. This TCR derives from a woman aged 25 to 45 in good health. CDR3 DNA: TGTGCCAGCAGGGGGACAGGATCGGGCACAGATACGCAGTATTTT. It yields the protein CASRGTGSGTDTQYF. The full variable domain, in which reference TRBV28 and TRBJ2-3 provide the parts outside the CDR3, is DVKVTQSSRYLVKRTGEKVFLECVQDMDHENMFWYRQDPGLGLRLIYFSYDVKMKEKGDIPEGYSVSREKKERFSLILESASTNQTSMYLCASRGTGSGTDTQYFGPGTRLTVL.